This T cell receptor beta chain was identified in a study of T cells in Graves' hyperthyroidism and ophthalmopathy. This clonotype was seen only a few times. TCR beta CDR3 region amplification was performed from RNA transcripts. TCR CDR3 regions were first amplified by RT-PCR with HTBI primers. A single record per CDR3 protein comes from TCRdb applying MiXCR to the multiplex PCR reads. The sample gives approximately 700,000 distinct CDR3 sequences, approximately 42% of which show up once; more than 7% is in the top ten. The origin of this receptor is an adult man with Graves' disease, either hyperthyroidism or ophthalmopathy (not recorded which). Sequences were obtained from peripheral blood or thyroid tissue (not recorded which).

CDR3 region: CASTPRNFQGRNTEAFF. The CDR3 region has the DNA TGTGCCAGTACCCCCAGGAATTTTCAGGGTAGGAACACTGAAGCTTTCTTT. This chain uses TRBV19 with TRBJ1-1; D is possibly TRBD1 (5 bases). The CDR3 runs 17 residues. V was cut by 7 bases and J by 1 base, with 22 bases left in between. Germline V CDR1 and CDR2: LNHDA, SQIVND (reference sequence). The entire variable domain, with the rest obtained from reference TRBV19 and TRBJ1-1, is as follows: DGGITQSPKYLFRKEGQNVTLSCEQNLNHDAMYWYRQDPGQGLRLIYYSQIVNDFQKGDIAEGYSVSREKKESFPLTVTSAQKNPTAFYLCASTPRNFQGRNTEAFFGQGTRLTVV.